This T cell receptor beta chain emerged from a study of T cells after yellow fever vaccination (dated by TCRdb to the late 2010s). In terms of the full investigation: The SMART-Seq v4 Ultra Low Input RNA kit was used to prepare libraries from fractions with low cell numbers. Blood was collected at multiple timepoints before and after primary and secondary immunization, and bulk PBMC replicates and cell subsets were isolated. To follow T-cell clones before and after primary and booster YFV17D yellow fever vaccination, bulk TCR alpha and beta repertoires were sequenced over time. Two healthy male donors, one aged 18 to 30 and one aged 30 to 40 years, made up the cohort.

For this chain, trimming is 3 bases at the V end and 2 bases at the J end, and the number of junction bases without a gene match is 7. The CDR3 spans 16 residues, from the cysteine through the phenylalanine. The only DNA kept is the CDR3, 48 bases in frame from the first base. CDR1 and CDR2 (WNHNN, SYGVQD) derive from the germline V gene (reference sequence). Concerning this clonotype itself: Its antigen is unknown. No clone much larger than this one lies a single base away; base qualities are absent.

The reads were generated on an Illumina NovaSeq 6000. TCR cDNA was made using 5'RACE template switching, a step that added a universal primer site and unique molecular identifiers. Priming for cDNA synthesis came from both the TCR alpha and TCR beta constant segments. Library amplification involved two PCR steps, and the second step added sample barcodes and sequencing adapters. Libraries were sequenced on Illumina HiSeq 2500 (2x100 bp) or NovaSeq (2x150 bp). Concerning the study's data processing: MIGEC was used to demultiplex reads and collapse the reads into UMI consensus sequences, and MiXCR was used for V(D)J alignment. Using edgeR on replicate PBMC samples, clonotypes were called vaccine-responding if FDR was below 0.01 and the log2 fold change was above 5 up to day 15. CD4 or CD8 identity was assigned to each bulk clonotype according to whether the clonotype was present at higher abundance in the sequenced CD4 repertoire or the sequenced CD8 repertoire. TCRdb handled the public reads itself, with Q25 trimming in fastp and clone calling in MiXCR, and kept productive beta chains. One record per CDR3 amino acid sequence lists the most common genes and DNA. The V and J calls come from TCRdb's annotation, not from the publication. In all, the sample holds approximately 450,000 distinct CDR3 sequences, and roughly a sixth of those were seen once. Around 17% of the sample is held by the ten biggest clonotypes.

The treatment or condition label, as the study defines it: live attenuated yellow fever vaccine strain. At each blood-draw timepoint, two biological replicates of bulk PBMCs were collected. PBMCs were isolated from peripheral blood using a standard Ficoll-Paque protocol. TriZol was used to extract RNA from bulk PBMCs, from CD4 and CD8 fractions, and from dextramer-positive and dextramer-negative fractions. Broader findings and caveats from the paper: A small fraction of clonotypes showed up in both the CD4 and CD8 compartments, probably as a result of convergent recombination. Because only a couple of donors were included in the study, the extent to which the findings can be generalized is limited. Computational filtering was needed because FACS-sorted repertoires could contain abundant contaminating clonotypes from the bulk population. Most clones expanded after primary vaccination were re-detected after the booster (almost 97% of CD4 and around nine tenths of CD8), suggesting broad memory maintenance. Compared with the primary T-cell response, the secondary T-cell response was faster but weaker, reaching its peak on day 5 rather than on day 15.

The TCR comes from a man aged 18 to 30 who received the YFV17D yellow fever vaccine. Specimen: PBMCs, collected before the yellow fever booster vaccination. The rearranged segments are TRBV10-1 and TRBJ2-3; TRBD2 lines up with 8 middle nucleotides. In nucleotides, the sequence is TGCGCCAGCAGTGACCTCCGAGCGGGGGTCACAGATACGCAGTATTTT. It specifies CASSDLRAGVTDTQYF.